The sequence of this T cell receptor (beta chain) was determined in a study of cytomegalovirus exposure and HLA in healthy donors. 60 Vbeta and 13 Jbeta primers were used in PCR. Repertoires were generated with immunoSEQ multiplex PCR, while TCRdb's copy carries only in-frame clones and drops some. The sample consists of about 150,000 clones, 60% to 85% of them appearing once. Input material: PBMCs. The TCR comes from a man aged 35 to 55 in good health and CMV-seropositive.

In nucleotides, the CDR3 is TGCAGCGTTGATCGGGGACAGGGTGTAACTGAAGCTTTCTTT. Its protein is CSVDRGQGVTEAFF. The chain carries TRBV29-1 and TRBJ1-1; 9 nucleotides align to TRBD1. This CDR3 has 14 residues. Trimming cost V 3 bases and J 5 bases; bases outside gene matches: 7. CDR1 is SQVTM and CDR2 is ANQGSEA in the germline V gene.